The subject of this entry is one TCR delta chain. The specificity of this receptor is unknown. The sample holds no much larger clone one base away, and base qualities are not on file. The data were obtained in a study of delta chain sequences of gamma delta T cells (dated by TCRdb to the late 2010s). V is shortened by 3 bases, J by 1 base, and the region joining them spans 27 bases. The germline V gene provides CDR1 GEAIGNYY and CDR2 EKD. Taken from cysteine to phenylalanine, the CDR3 has 22 residues. Kept here is only the CDR3 DNA, which spans 66 bases and is read in frame from base 1. Libraries were prepared through 5' RACE. The sequencer listed for this sample is Illumina MiSeq. TCRdb called clones afresh from the public reads with CATT; identical DNA rows were later merged. For this sample the table gives a few thousand delta-chain clones, of which 28% were detected only once. 17% of the sample rests with the top ten.

The chain joins TRDV2 to TRDJ3; TRDD2 is possibly the D segment (6 matching bases). The sample was either unsorted cells or a sorted T cell fraction (not recorded which). This receptor was taken from a human donor in good health. The CDR3 amino acid sequence is: CACDPAFQRGGPMSWDTRQMFF. The DNA reads TGTGCCTGTGACCCGGCCTTCCAACGCGGGGGCCCAATGTCCTGGGACACCCGACAGATGTTTTTC.